This TCR beta chain was found in a study of identical twins. Study-level findings and limits: Insertions were fewer in abundant cord blood beta clonotypes, whereas memory repertoires showed none of this pattern.

cDNA molecules carried unique molecular identifiers, and template switching added a universal primer site. MiXCR, run by TCRdb on the 5' RACE reads, gives a single entry per CDR3 protein. The sample consists of around 960,000 distinct CDR3 sequences, around an eighth of them appearing once. Trimming removed 0 bases from V and 1 base from J, with 12 bases in between. The CDR3 spans 17 residues. CDR1 is MGHRA and CDR2 is YSYEKL in the germline V gene. Only healthy Caucasians were enrolled as donors. The table lists this clonotype with a few counts. The target antigen is unknown. The same sample was also used in a study of yellow fever vaccine responses in identical twins.

The gene calls are TRBV4-1 and TRBJ2-2; no clear D. The sequenced sample was PBMCs. The receptor's source is a woman aged 18-29 years in good health. The CDR3 is CASSQDLLGMNTGELFF. DNA for the CDR3: TGCGCCAGCAGCCAAGATCTCTTAGGGATGAACACCGGGGAGCTGTTTTTT.